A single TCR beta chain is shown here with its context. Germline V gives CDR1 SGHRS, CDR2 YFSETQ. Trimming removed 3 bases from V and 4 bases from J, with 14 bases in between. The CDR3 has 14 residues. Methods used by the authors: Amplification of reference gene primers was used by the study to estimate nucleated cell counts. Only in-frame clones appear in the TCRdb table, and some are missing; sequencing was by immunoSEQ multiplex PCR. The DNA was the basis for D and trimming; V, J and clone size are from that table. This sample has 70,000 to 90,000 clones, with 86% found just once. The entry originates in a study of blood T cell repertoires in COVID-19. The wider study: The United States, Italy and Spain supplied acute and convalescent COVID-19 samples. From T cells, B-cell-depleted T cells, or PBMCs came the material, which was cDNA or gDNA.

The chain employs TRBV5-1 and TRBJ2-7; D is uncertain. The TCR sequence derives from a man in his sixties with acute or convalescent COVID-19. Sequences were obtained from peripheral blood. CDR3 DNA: TGCGCCAGCAGCTCAAACTCGGCGACTTACGAGCAGTACTTC. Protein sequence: CASSSNSATYEQYF.